A selection of T cell receptor beta chains follows, all from one sample in a study of control samples from healthy donors and cancer patients. Profiled with immunoSEQ multiplex PCR; TCRdb holds only in-frame clones, not every one. The sample lists more than 100,000 clones, around 93% occurring once. Sample: blood. The receptor set was obtained from a man aged 18 to 35 in good health. CDR3s include the opening cysteine and the closing phenylalanine or tryptophan. Fields, in order: J gene, CDR3 length, V gene, clone size, D gene, CDR3 DNA, CDR3 protein. D genes are given only for firm matches. Size values are once, few and many counts, or a class for expanded clones, and some rows have none.

TRBJ2-1	15	TRBV7-9	-	TRBD2	TGTGCCAGCAGTTCCCCGGGACTAGTGCCCAATGAGCAGTTCTTC	CASSSPGLVPNEQFF
TRBJ2-1	13	TRBV6-5	-	-	TGTGCCAGCAGCAAAGGAATCGACAATGAGCAGTTCTTC	CASSKGIDNEQFF
TRBJ2-2	17	TRBV6-2/TRBV6-3	-	TRBD1	TGTGCCAGCAGCCTTGCAGGGGGCAGGGGGAGGCCCGGGGAGCTGTTTTTT	CASSLAGGRGRPGELFF
TRBJ2-1	12	TRBV7-2	-	-	TGTGCCAGCAGCTTCGGGGTCAATGAGCAGTTCTTC	CASSFGVNEQFF
TRBJ1-5	13	TRBV6-5	-	TRBD1	TGTGCCAGCATGACAGGGGTCAACCAGCCCCAGCATTTT	CASMTGVNQPQHF
TRBJ2-3	17	TRBV4-2	-	-	TGTGCCAGCAGCCAAGTTGTCCGGCAGGAGCCAAGGGATACGCAGTATTTT	CASSQVVRQEPRDTQYF
TRBJ1-1	16	TRBV4-1	-	-	TGCGCCAGCAGCCCCCCGAGAGGACCCATGAACACTGAAGCTTTCTTT	CASSPPRGPMNTEAFF
TRBJ1-5	15	TRBV6-2/TRBV6-3	-	-	TGTGCCAGCAGCCAGGTACGGGGATTTGGACAGCCCCAGCATTTT	CASSQVRGFGQPQHF
TRBJ1-1	13	TRBV12-3/TRBV12-4	-	-	TGTGCCAGCAATGACGAGGTGGGCACTGAAGCTTTCTTT	CASNDEVGTEAFF
TRBJ2-7	13	TRBV7-8	-	-	TGTGCCAGCAGCTTAGGATTGGTGTACGAGCAGTACTTC	CASSLGLVYEQYF
TRBJ1-5	16	TRBV2	-	TRBD1	TGTGCCAGCAGTGACGGGGACAGGGGTCCCAATCAGCCCCAGCATTTT	CASSDGDRGPNQPQHF
TRBJ1-3	14	TRBV3-1/TRBV3-2	-	-	TGTGCCAGCAGCCAGCCCCCCTCTGGAAACACCATATATTTT	CASSQPPSGNTIYF
TRBJ2-7	12	TRBV12-3/TRBV12-4	-	-	TGTGCCAGCAGCCTCACTAGGAGCGAGCAGTACTTC	CASSLTRSEQYF
TRBJ1-2	15	TRBV2	-	-	TGTGCCAGCAGTGAAATTCCACCGACGAACTATGGCTACACCTTC	CASSEIPPTNYGYTF
TRBJ1-2	15	TRBV5-6	-	-	TGTGCCAGCAGCTTTCGGGGGGCAGGTATCTATGGCTACACCTTC	CASSFRGAGIYGYTF
TRBJ2-3	13	TRBV4-1	many	-	TGCGCCAGCAGGAAGAGCATAGCGGATACGCAGTATTTT	CASRKSIADTQYF
TRBJ2-3	19	TRBV9	-	TRBD2	TGTGCCAGCAGCGACCCTTTAGAGACTAGCGGGGGCCGCACAGATACGCAGTATTTT	CASSDPLETSGGRTDTQYF
TRBJ1-6	16	TRBV6-6	few	-	TGTGCCAGCAGCCCCTTGGGCTTGTCGGATTCTTCACCCCTCCACTTT	CASSPLGLSDSSPLHF
TRBJ2-7	12	TRBV3-1/TRBV3-2	-	-	TGTGCCAGCAGCCAGACATCCTACGAGCAGTACTTC	CASSQTSYEQYF
TRBJ1-1	15	TRBV7-2	-	-	TGTGCCAGCAGCTTAGATGTCATGTTGAACACTGAAGCTTTCTTT	CASSLDVMLNTEAFF
TRBJ2-1	15	TRBV6-6	-	TRBD1	TGTGCCAGCAGGGAAACAGGGGGCCCGCGGGATGAGCAGTTCTTC	CASRETGGPRDEQFF
TRBJ2-1	17	TRBV15	-	-	TGTGCCACCAGCAGAGATGGGGGACGGGGGTCCCTGAATGAGCAGTTCTTC	CATSRDGGRGSLNEQFF
TRBJ2-7	13	TRBV9	once	-	TGTGCCAGCAGCGTAGAACTAGTGGACGAGCAGTACTTC	CASSVELVDEQYF
TRBJ2-3	15	TRBV6-4	-	TRBD2	TGTGCCAGCAGTGACTCGCGGGGGGGCACAGATACGCAGTATTTT	CASSDSRGGTDTQYF
TRBJ2-3	15	TRBV7-3	-	-	TGTGCCAGCAGCTTAGGGGCTGGGCTCACAGATACGCAGTATTTT	CASSLGAGLTDTQYF
TRBJ2-4	13	TRBV5-4	-	-	TGTGCCAGCAGCCAAGACAGTGAAAACATTCAGTACTTC	CASSQDSENIQYF
TRBJ2-5	12	TRBV30	-	-	TGTGCCTGGAGTGTTGTCGGGGAGACCCAGTACTTC	CAWSVVGETQYF
TRBJ1-2	11	TRBV20-1	-	-	TGCAGTACTGGGACATGGGATGGCTACACCTTC	CSTGTWDGYTF
TRBJ1-5	18	TRBV7-2	-	TRBD1	TGTGCCAGCAGCCCAGGGCCCGGGACAGGGGGATACAATCAGCCCCAGCATTTT	CASSPGPGTGGYNQPQHF
TRBJ1-2	15	TRBV11-2	-	-	TGTGCCAGCAGCTTAACGACGGGGTACGACTATGGCTACACCTTC	CASSLTTGYDYGYTF
TRBJ1-3	20	TRBV7-6	-	-	TGTGCCAGCAGCTTAGCCGTGGACCCCACTAGCTCTACTAGTGGAAACACCATATATTTT	CASSLAVDPTSSTSGNTIYF
TRBJ2-3	19	TRBV5-1	once	TRBD2	TGCGCCAGCAGCTGGGGACTAGCGGGGACCCTACGAAGCGGAGATACGCAGTATTTT	CASSWGLAGTLRSGDTQYF
TRBJ1-2	14	TRBV5-1	-	-	TGCGCCAGCAGCTTGGCTCCGGGTTCGCGGGGCTACACCTTC	CASSLAPGSRGYTF
TRBJ1-6	16	TRBV10-3	-	-	TGTGCCATCAGTGAGTACCCGGGGATTGGTAATTCACCCCTCCACTTT	CAISEYPGIGNSPLHF
TRBJ2-7	14	TRBV18	-	-	TGTGCCAGCTCACGGGCAGGGGTAGACTCCGAGCAGTACTTC	CASSRAGVDSEQYF
TRBJ1-1	14	TRBV6-5	-	-	TGTGCCAGCAGTCCCCGACAGTCGAACACTGAAGCTTTCTTT	CASSPRQSNTEAFF
TRBJ2-1	11	TRBV7-9	-	-	TGTGCCAGCAGTATAAACAATGAGCAGTTCTTC	CASSINNEQFF
TRBJ2-2	16	TRBV5-4	-	-	TGTGCCAGCAGCTTGGCCAGACCTGCGAACACCGGGGAGCTGTTTTTT	CASSLARPANTGELFF
TRBJ2-7	14	TRBV11-2	-	-	TGTGCCAGCAGCTTCCAGGGTTGGGACTCCGAGCAGTACTTC	CASSFQGWDSEQYF
TRBJ2-5	14	TRBV6-5	-	TRBD2	TGTGCCAGCAGTTCGCGGGGGGGGCGGGAGACCCAGTACTTC	CASSSRGGRETQYF
TRBJ2-1	15	TRBV27	-	TRBD2	TGTGCCAGCAGTTCTAGCGGGCGGACGCCCAATGAGCAGTTCTTC	CASSSSGRTPNEQFF
TRBJ1-1	12	TRBV10-3	-	-	TGTGCCATCAGTGAGCCGGGTACCCAAGCTTTCTTT	CAISEPGTQAFF
TRBJ2-1	14	TRBV18	-	-	TGTGCCAGCTCACTGTACGGGGAGAGGAATGAGCAGTTCTTC	CASSLYGERNEQFF
TRBJ2-7	13	TRBV6-2/TRBV6-3	-	TRBD2	TGTGCCAGCAGTTTCAATAGCGGGGACGAGCAGTACTTC	CASSFNSGDEQYF
TRBJ1-1	11	TRBV2	-	-	TGTGCCGCAGGGGTGAACACTGAAGCTTTCTTT	CAAGVNTEAFF
TRBJ2-5	16	TRBV9	-	TRBD2	TGTGCCAGCAGCTCCCGAGCGGGGGTACTCCAAGAGACCCAGTACTTC	CASSSRAGVLQETQYF
TRBJ1-1	12	TRBV15	-	-	TGTGCCACCAGCAGAGGGAACACTGAAGCTTTCTTT	CATSRGNTEAFF
TRBJ2-7	15	TRBV11-1	once	TRBD1	TGTGCCAGCAGCCTCCGGACAGGGGCGTTCGACGAGCAGTACTTC	CASSLRTGAFDEQYF
TRBJ2-3	13	TRBV10-3	-	-	TGTGCCATCAGTGAGTCGCCGGCAGATACGCAGTATTTT	CAISESPADTQYF
TRBJ1-1	14	TRBV27	once	-	TGTGCCAGCAGTCTCAGGGGATCGAGAACTGAAGCTTTCTTT	CASSLRGSRTEAFF
TRBJ2-1	15	TRBV7-9	once	-	TGTGCCAGCGGAAGATCGGTCCTTACCTACAATGAGCAGTTCTTC	CASGRSVLTYNEQFF
TRBJ2-5	15	TRBV9	-	TRBD2	TGTGCCAGCAGCGCCCCGGGAGCGGGGGAAGAGACCCAGTACTTC	CASSAPGAGEETQYF
TRBJ1-2	15	TRBV6-5	-	-	TGTGCCAGCAGTTACAGGCAGGGGAGTGGAGATGGCTACACCTTC	CASSYRQGSGDGYTF
TRBJ1-3	16	TRBV5-4	-	-	TGTGCCAGCAGCTTTGATCCAACGAACTCTGGAAACACCATATATTTT	CASSFDPTNSGNTIYF
TRBJ2-3	20	TRBV11-2	-	TRBD2	TGTGCCAGCAGCTTAGATCGGGAGGGACTAGCGGGGGGACACACAGATACGCAGTATTTT	CASSLDREGLAGGHTDTQYF
TRBJ1-3	14	TRBV5-1	-	-	TGCGCCAGCAGCTTGGGGGACTCTGGAAACACCATATATTTT	CASSLGDSGNTIYF
TRBJ1-6	16	TRBV3-1/TRBV3-2	-	TRBD1	TGTGCCAGCAGCCAGTTACGGGACAGCTTTTGGTCACCCCTCCACTTT	CASSQLRDSFWSPLHF
TRBJ1-2	13	TRBV18	-	TRBD1	TGTGCCAGCTCACCGCGAACAGGGGATGGCTACACCTTC	CASSPRTGDGYTF
TRBJ1-5	13	TRBV12-3/TRBV12-4	-	-	TGTGCCAGCAGTTTCACAGGGTATCAGCCCCAGCATTTT	CASSFTGYQPQHF
TRBJ2-7	15	TRBV6-1	-	TRBD2	TGTGCCAGCAGCGAAGGACTAGCGCTCCACTACGAGCAGTACTTC	CASSEGLALHYEQYF